What follows is one T cell receptor beta chain and its context. Its specificity is unknown. The V gene's germline CDR1 is SGHNT and CDR2 YYREEE (reference sequence). V gave up 3 bases and J gave up 5 bases, with 11 bases separating them. The CDR3 consists of 13 residues. Ahead of sequencing, the ViraFEST assay grew antigen-specific CD4+ T cells using viral peptide pools. Following an approximately ten-day culture, CD4+ T cells were purified. Every participant took two doses of the BNT162b2 or mRNA-1273 vaccine. Wells of 1.8 million or so PBMC each were grown with 8.5 to 10 IU/ml IL-2 and 9 to 10 ug/ml peptides. It was on days 3 and 7 that half the medium was replaced with IL-2 medium. These data are taken from a study of vaccination effects on CD4 cells after COVID-19. Study-level information: Post-vaccine specimens arrived a median 72 days past the second dose.

The repertoire was sequenced with immunoSEQ multiplex PCR; TCRdb's copy has only in-frame clones and lacks some. The sample carries approximately 26,000 clones, around four fifths recorded once. This TCR came from a human donor who received a COVID-19 vaccine. This sequence joins TRBV5-4 and TRBJ2-5; D tentatively fits TRBD1 or TRBD2 (5 bases each). Here the sequenced sample was CD4+ T cells from PBMCs cultured with HCoV-NL63 spike peptides, taken after COVID-19 vaccination. CDR3 nucleotide sequence: TGTGCCAGCAGCTCTGGGACGGCCGAGACCCAGTACTTC. Translation gives CASSSGTAETQYF. The variable domain in full, completed from reference TRBV5-4 and TRBJ2-5, reads ETGVTQSPTHLIKTRGQQVTLRCSSQSGHNTVSWYQQALGQGPQFIFQYYREEENGRGNFPPRFSGLQFPNYSSELNVNALELDDSALYLCASSSGTAETQYFGPGTRLLVL.